This T cell receptor (beta chain) was identified in a study of T cell responses to AZD1222 COVID-19 vaccine. Study results and caveats: Only a handful of AZD1222 recipients, about six in all, had baseline seropositivity.

Measured with immunoSEQ multiplex PCR; TCRdb has only the in-frame clones, and not every one. The repertoire holds 40,000 to 55,000 clones, with about 90% as singletons. With respect to this clone: Its target is not known.

CDR1 and CDR2 (germline): DFQATT, SNEGSKA (reference sequence). This CDR3 comprises 11 residues. V was cut by 6 bases and J by 7 bases, with 12 bases left in between. This rearrangement joins TRBV20-1 to TRBJ1-2; D is unresolved. The material sequenced was peripheral blood, taken 28 days after the second AZD1222 dose. This TCR came from an adult who received the AZD1222 COVID-19 vaccine. CDR3 loop: CSALAGIGYTF. Written as DNA, the CDR3 is TGCAGTGCCCTCGCGGGGATTGGCTACACCTTC.